This T cell receptor beta chain comes out of a study of T cells in women clearing cervical HPV infection. The overall study: For cases, blood was sampled a median around 150 days after lesion detection, interquartile range roughly 80 to 200 days.

Average input was around 1,200 ng genomic DNA for immunoSEQ TCR beta CDR3 amplification. TCRdb keeps only in-frame clones here, not all; method: immunoSEQ multiplex PCR. Its table lists tens of thousands of clones. This sequence was found in a woman between 18 and 70 years old with a cervical HPV16 infection that either progressed to CIN3+ or cleared (not recorded which). The sample comprised blood buffy coat.

CDR3 DNA, as far as it was read: TGTGCCAGCAGCGGGACAGAAGAGACC. This translates into CASSGTEET. The whole CDR3 reads CASSGTEETQYF. This chain joins TRBV2 and TRBJ2-5, with TRBD1 identical over 7 bases. The observed sequence ends 3 residues before the CDR3 terminus, with the missing tail filled in from the germline J gene. J lost 3 bases, V lost 6 bases, and 1 base had no gene match. The CDR3 runs to 12 residues. Germline CDR1 is SNHLY and CDR2 is FYNNEI.